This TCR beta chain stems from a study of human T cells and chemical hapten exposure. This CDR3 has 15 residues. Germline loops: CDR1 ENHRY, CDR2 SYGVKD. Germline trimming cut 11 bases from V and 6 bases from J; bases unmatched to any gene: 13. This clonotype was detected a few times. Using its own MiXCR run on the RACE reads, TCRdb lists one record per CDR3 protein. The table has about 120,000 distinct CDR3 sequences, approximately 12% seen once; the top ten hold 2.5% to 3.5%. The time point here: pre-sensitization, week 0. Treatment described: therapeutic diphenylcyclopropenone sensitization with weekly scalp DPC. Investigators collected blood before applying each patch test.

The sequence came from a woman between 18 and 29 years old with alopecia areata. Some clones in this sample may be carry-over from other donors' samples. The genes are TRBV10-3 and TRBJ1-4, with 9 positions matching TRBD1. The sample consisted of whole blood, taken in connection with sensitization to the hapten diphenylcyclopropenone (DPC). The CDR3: CAARSRDREHEKLFF. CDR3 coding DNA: TGTGCCGCCCGATCCAGGGACAGGGAGCATGAAAAACTGTTTTTT.